This T cell receptor beta chain was documented in a study of blood T cell repertoires in COVID-19. Per the authors' pipeline: Reference gene primer amplification gave estimated nucleated cell counts. Clones were sequenced by immunoSEQ multiplex PCR, and TCRdb holds only the in-frame ones, with some missing. The V and J calls and clone size are taken from that table; D and trimming were inferred from the DNA. The data show 310,000 or so clones, approximately 86% seen once. The CDR3 is made up of 16 amino acids. The germline gives CDR1 SQVTM, CDR2 ANQGSEA. With 8 bases clipped from V and 6 bases from J, the junction kept 18 bases outside the gene matches. This clone was seen once.

Sequencing was done on a sample of peripheral blood. The receptor comes from a man between 70 and 80 years old with acute or convalescent COVID-19. V is TRBV29-1 and J is TRBJ2-1, with 8 positions matching TRBD2. In nucleotides, the CDR3 is TGCAGCCACTTCACCAACCGGGGGGGTAGGAGCAATGAGCAGTTCTTC. Translation gives CSHFTNRGGRSNEQFF.